The sequence of this TCR beta chain was determined in a study of blood T cell repertoires in COVID-19. Study-wide context: There were acute and convalescent COVID-19 samples, and they came from the United States, Italy and Spain. T cells, B-cell-depleted T cells, or PBMCs provided the cDNA or gDNA that served as material.

Seattle-derived patients entered the study during active infection and were followed longitudinally. In germline, CDR1 is MNHEY, CDR2 SVGAGI. This CDR3 contains 14 residues. Losses at the gene ends were 5 bases for V and 7 bases for J; bases not matched to a gene: 7. Authors' analysis steps: How many nucleated cells were present was estimated from reference gene primer amplification. The data were produced by immunoSEQ multiplex PCR, yet TCRdb's version contains in-frame clones alone and is incomplete. Clone size and V and J calls were adopted from that table, with D and trimming inferred from the DNA. The sample yields roughly 210,000 clones, under 90% seen once.

The sequencing sample was made of peripheral blood. The sequence was collected from a woman aged 80 or over with COVID-19, enrolled during active disease. The gene calls are TRBV6-5 and TRBJ1-3; 8 positions match TRBD1. The CDR3 DNA reads as TGTGCCAGCAGTCCTGGACAGGGTTTGAACACCATATATTTT. Translating gives CASSPGQGLNTIYF.